This TCR beta chain is drawn from a study of blood T cell repertoires in COVID-19. Sequenced by immunoSEQ multiplex PCR; TCRdb stores in-frame clones only, minus some. The sample shows about 200,000 clones, about 84% of them seen only once. Trimming removed 6 bases at V and 10 bases at J, with 18 bases between. Germline CDR1 is MGHDK and CDR2 is SYGVNS. This CDR3 region has 13 residues. The chain is built from TRBV25-1 and TRBJ1-1; TRBD1 might be the D (5 bases). The specimen was PBMCs or T cells enriched from blood (not recorded which). The sequence came from a man between 35 and 55 years old with acute COVID-19. The CDR3 coding sequence is TGTGCCAGCAGGCCTGGGGCCCAGGAAAGAGCTTTCTTT. Translating it yields CASRPGAQERAFF.